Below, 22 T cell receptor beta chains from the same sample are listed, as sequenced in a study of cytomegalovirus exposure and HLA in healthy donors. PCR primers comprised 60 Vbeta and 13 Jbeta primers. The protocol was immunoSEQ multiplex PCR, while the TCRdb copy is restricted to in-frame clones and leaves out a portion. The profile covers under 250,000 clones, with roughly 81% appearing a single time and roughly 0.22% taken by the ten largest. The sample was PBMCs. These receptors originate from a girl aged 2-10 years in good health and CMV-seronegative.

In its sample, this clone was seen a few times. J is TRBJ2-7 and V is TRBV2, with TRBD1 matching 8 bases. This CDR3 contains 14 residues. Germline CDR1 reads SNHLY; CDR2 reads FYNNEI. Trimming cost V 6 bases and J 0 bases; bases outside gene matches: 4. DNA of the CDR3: TGTGCCAGCAGAGGGGACAGGAACTCCTACGAGCAGTACTTC. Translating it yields CASRGDRNSYEQYF.

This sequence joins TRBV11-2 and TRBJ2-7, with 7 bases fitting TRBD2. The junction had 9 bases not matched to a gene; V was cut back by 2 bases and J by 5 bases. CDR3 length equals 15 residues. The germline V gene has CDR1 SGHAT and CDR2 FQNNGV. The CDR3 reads CASSLSGAPQDEQYF. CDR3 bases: TGTGCCAGCAGCTTAAGCGGGGCGCCCCAGGACGAGCAGTACTTC.

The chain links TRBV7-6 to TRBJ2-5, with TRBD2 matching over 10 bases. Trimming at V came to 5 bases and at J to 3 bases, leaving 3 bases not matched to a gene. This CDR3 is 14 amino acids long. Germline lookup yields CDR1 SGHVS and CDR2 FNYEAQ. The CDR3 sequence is CASSVSGRKETQYF. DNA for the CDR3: TGTGCCAGCAGCGTTAGCGGGAGGAAAGAGACCCAGTACTTC.

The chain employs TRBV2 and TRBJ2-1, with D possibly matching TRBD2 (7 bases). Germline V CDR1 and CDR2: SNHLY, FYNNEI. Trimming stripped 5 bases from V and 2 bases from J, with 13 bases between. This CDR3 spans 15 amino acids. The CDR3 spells CASSMGGGPYNEQFF. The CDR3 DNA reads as TGTGCCAGCAGTATGGGCGGGGGCCCCTACAATGAGCAGTTCTTC. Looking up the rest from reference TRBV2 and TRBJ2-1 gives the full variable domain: EPEVTQTPSHQVTQMGQEVILRCVPISNHLYFYWYRQILGQKVEFLVSFYNNEISEKSEIFDDQFSVERPDGSNFTLKIRSTKLEDSAMYFCASSMGGGPYNEQFFGPGTRLTVL.

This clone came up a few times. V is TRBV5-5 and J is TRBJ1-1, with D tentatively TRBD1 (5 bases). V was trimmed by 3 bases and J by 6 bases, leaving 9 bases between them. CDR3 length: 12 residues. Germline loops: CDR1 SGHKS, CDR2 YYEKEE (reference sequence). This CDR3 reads CASSWGGAEAFF. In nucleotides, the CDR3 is TGTGCCAGCAGCTGGGGGGGGGCTGAAGCTTTCTTT.

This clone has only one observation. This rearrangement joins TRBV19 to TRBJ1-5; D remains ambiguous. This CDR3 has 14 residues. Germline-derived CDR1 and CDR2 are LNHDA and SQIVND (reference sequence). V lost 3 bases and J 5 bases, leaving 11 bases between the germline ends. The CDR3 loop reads CASSITSGYQPQHF. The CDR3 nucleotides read TGTGCCAGTAGTATTACCTCGGGGTATCAGCCCCAGCATTTT.

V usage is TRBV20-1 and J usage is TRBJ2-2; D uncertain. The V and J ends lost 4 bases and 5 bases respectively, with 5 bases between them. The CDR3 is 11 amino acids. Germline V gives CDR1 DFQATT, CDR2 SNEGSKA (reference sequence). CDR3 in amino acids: CSATRTGELFF. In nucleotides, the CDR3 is TGCAGTGCTACTAGAACCGGGGAGCTGTTTTTT.

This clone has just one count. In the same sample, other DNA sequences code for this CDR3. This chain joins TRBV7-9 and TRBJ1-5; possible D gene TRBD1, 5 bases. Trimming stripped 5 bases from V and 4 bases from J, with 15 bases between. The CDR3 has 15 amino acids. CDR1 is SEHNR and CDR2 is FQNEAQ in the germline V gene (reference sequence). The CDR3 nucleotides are TGTGCCAGCAGCCTTGGTTCAGGGCGTAATCAGCCCCAGCATTTT. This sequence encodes CASSLGSGRNQPQHF.

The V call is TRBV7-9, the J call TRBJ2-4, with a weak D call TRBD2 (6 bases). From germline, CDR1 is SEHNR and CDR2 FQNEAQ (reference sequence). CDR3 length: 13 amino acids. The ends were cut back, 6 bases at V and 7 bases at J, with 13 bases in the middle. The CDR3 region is CASSKASENIQYF. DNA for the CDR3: TGTGCCAGCAGTAAGGCTAGCGAGAACATTCAGTACTTC.

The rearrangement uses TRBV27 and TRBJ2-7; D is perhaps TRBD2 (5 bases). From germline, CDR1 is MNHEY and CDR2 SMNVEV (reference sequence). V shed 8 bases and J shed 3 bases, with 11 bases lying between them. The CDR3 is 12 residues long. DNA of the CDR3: TGTGCCAGCGGAGGTTCCCACTACGAGCAGTACTTC. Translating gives CASGGSHYEQYF.

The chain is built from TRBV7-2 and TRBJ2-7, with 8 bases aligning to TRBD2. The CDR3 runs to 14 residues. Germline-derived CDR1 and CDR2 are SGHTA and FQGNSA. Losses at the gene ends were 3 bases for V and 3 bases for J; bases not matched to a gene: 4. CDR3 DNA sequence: TGTGCCAGCAGCTTTAGGACTAGCTACTACGAGCAGTACTTC. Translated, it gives CASSFRTSYYEQYF.

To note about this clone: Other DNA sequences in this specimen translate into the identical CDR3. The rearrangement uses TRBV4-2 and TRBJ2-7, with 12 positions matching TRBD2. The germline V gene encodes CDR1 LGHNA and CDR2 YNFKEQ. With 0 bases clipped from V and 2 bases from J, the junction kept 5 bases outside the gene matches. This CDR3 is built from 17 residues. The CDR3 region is CASSQEGLAGRTYEQYF. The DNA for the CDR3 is TGTGCCAGCAGCCAAGAAGGACTAGCGGGAAGAACCTACGAGCAGTACTTC.

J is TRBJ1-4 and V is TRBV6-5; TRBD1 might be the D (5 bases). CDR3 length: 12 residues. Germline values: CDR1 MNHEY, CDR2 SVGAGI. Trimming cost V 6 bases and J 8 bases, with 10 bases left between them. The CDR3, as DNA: TGTGCCAGCAGGGGGGGGATGGAAAAACTGTTTTTT. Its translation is CASRGGMEKLFF.

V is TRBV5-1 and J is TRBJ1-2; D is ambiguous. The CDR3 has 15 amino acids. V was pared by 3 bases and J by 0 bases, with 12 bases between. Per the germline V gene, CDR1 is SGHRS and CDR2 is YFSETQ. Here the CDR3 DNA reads TGCGCCAGCAGCTCTCATAAAACAGCTAACTATGGCTACACCTTC. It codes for CASSSHKTANYGYTF.

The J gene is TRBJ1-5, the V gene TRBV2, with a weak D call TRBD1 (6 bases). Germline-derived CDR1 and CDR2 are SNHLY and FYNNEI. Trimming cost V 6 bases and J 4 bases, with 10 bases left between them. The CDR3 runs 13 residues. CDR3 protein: CASRGARNQPQHF. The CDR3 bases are TGTGCCAGCAGGGGGGCGAGGAATCAGCCCCAGCATTTT. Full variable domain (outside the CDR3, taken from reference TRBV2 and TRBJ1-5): EPEVTQTPSHQVTQMGQEVILRCVPISNHLYFYWYRQILGQKVEFLVSFYNNEISEKSEIFDDQFSVERPDGSNFTLKIRSTKLEDSAMYFCASRGARNQPQHFGDGTRLSIL.

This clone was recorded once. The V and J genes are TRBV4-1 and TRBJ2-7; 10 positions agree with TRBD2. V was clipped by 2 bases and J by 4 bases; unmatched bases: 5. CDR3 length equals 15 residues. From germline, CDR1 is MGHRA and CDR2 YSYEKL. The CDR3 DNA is TGCGCCAGCAGCCAACGAGCGGGGGGGTATTACGAGCAGTACTTC. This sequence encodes CASSQRAGGYYEQYF.

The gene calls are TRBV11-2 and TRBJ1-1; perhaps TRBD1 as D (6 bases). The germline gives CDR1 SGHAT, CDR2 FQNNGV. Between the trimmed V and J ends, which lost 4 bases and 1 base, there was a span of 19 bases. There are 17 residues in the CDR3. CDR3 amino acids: CASSYGGRPLQNTEAFF. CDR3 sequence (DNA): TGTGCCAGCAGCTACGGGGGGCGGCCGCTCCAGAACACTGAAGCTTTCTTT.

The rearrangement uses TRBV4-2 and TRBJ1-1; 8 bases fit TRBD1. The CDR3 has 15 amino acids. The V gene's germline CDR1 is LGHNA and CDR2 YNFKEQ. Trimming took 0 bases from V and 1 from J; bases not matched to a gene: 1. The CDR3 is CASSQDGQGNTEAFF. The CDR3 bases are TGTGCCAGCAGCCAAGATGGACAGGGGAACACTGAAGCTTTCTTT.

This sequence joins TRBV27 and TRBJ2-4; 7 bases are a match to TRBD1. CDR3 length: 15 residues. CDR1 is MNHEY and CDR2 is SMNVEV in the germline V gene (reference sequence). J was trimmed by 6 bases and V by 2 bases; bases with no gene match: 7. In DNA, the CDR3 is TGTGCCAGCAGTTTAGGGGTCAGGGGGACAAACATTCAGTACTTC. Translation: CASSLGVRGTNIQYF.

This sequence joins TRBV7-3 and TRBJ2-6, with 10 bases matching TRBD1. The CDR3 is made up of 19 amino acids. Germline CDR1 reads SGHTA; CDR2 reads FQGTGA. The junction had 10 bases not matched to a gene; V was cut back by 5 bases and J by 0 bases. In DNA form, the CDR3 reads TGTGCCAGCAGCCTCTTAGGGGACAGGGGCCGCTCTGGGGCCAACGTCCTGACTTTC. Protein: CASSLLGDRGRSGANVLTF.

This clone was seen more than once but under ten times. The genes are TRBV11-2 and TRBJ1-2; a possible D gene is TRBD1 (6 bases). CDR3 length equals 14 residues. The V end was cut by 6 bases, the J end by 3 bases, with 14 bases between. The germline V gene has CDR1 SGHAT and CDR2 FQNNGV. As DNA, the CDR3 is TGTGCCAGCAGTTTAATACAGGGACACTATGGCTACACCTTC. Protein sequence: CASSLIQGHYGYTF.

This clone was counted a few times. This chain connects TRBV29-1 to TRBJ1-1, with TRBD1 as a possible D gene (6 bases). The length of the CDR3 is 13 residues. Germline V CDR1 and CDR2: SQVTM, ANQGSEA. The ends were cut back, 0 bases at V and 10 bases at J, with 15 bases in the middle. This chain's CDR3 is CSVEEGGHSLAFF. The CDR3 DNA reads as TGCAGCGTTGAAGAGGGGGGGCACAGTTTAGCTTTCTTT.